This entry describes one T cell receptor (beta chain). No antigen is known for it. This entry belongs to a study of cytomegalovirus exposure and HLA in healthy donors. Points from the study as a whole: As was reported, the classifier diagnosed cytomegalovirus status with high specificity and sensitivity.

The PCR had 60 Vbeta and 13 Jbeta primers. TCRdb's copy holds only in-frame clones and misses some; the assay was immunoSEQ multiplex PCR. This sample has 100,000 or so clones, with roughly 76% found just once. Trimming took 4 bases from V and 11 from J; bases not matched to a gene: 10. Looked up from germline, CDR1 is SGHRS and CDR2 is YFSETQ. The CDR3 runs 13 residues. The origin of this receptor is a middle-aged woman in good health and CMV-seropositive. The chain is built from TRBV5-1 and TRBJ1-1; 8 positions match TRBD1. The specimen was PBMCs. CDR3 in DNA: TGCGCCAGCAGCGTCGGACAGGGCGCCAGGGCTTTCTTT. Amino acid sequence: CASSVGQGARAFF.